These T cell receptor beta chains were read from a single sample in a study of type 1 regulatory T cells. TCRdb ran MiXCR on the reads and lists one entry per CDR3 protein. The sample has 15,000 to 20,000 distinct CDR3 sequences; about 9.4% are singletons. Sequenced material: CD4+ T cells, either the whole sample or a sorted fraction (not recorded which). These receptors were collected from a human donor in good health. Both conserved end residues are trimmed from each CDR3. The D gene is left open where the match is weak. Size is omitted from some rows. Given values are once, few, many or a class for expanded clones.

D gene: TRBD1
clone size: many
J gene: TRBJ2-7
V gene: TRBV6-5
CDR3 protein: ASSYRAGTGYEQY

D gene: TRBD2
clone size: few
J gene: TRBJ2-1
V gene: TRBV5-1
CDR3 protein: ASSPSGASGYNEQF

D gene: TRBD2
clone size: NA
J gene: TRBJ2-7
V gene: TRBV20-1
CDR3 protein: SAATSGKGYEQY

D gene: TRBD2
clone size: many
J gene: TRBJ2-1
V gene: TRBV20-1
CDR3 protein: SARWAGGYNEQF

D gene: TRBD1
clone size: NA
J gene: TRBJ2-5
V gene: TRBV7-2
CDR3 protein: ASSVRDRITRQETQY

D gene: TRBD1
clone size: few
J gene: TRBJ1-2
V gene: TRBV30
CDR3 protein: AWSLPDRVNGYT

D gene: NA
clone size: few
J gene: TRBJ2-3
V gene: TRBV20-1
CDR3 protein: SASTNSGSTDTQY

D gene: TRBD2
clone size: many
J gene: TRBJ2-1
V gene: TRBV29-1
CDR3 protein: SSERELDRGDNEQF

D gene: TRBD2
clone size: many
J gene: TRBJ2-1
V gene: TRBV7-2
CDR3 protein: ASSHGLAGVDNEQF

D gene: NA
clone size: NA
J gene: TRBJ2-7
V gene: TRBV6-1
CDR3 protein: ASSTDRSYEQY

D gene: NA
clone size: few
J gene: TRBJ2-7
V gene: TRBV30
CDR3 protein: AWTPGGGEQY

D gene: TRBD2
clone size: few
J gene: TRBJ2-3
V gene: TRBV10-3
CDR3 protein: AVRAGGGPDTQY

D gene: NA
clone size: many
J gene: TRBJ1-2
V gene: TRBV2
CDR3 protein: ASSWVVAGGDGYT

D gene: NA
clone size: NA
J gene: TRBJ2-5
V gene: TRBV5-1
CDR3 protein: ASSSGTVRETQY

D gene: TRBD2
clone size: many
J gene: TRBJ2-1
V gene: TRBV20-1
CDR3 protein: SARQAGGQF